Described below is a single T cell receptor beta chain sequence and its context. Its antigen is unknown. Cultured CD4+ T cell DNA was sequenced using the Oncomine TCR Beta short-read assay. TCRdb called the PCR reads again in MiXCR, with one record for every CDR3 protein. The table includes about 17,000 distinct CDR3 sequences, about 40% detected once. This sample was taken from a study of vaccination and CD4 T cells after COVID-19. CDR1 and CDR2 from the germline V gene are SGHVS and FQNEAQ. Trimming took 3 bases from V and 4 from J, leaving 17 bases between them. The CDR3 has 16 amino acids. Treatment indicated: approximately 11-day PBMC culture with coronavirus spike peptide pools or control peptides (ViraFEST assay).

The chain uses TRBV7-8 and TRBJ2-3; a possible D gene is TRBD2 (5 bases). This receptor was identified in a human donor who had recovered from COVID-19. What was sequenced was CD4+ T cells from blood, cultured in vitro. The CDR3 sequence is CASSFRVRAVPDTQYF. The CDR3 DNA sequence: TGTGCCAGCAGCTTTAGGGTGAGGGCCGTCCCAGATACGCAGTATTTT.